One and the same sample provided the 17 T cell receptor beta chains below, sequenced in a study of cytomegalovirus exposure and HLA in healthy donors (TCRdb year 2017). The library was generated by the immunoSEQ multiplex PCR assay. The multiplex PCR relied on a mix of 60 forward primers for TCR Vbeta segments and 13 reverse primers for TCR Jbeta segments. TCRdb re-hosts the immuneACCESS table, in-frame sequences only. Its copies lack some clones; in the studies checked, an unresolved V gene accounts for under half of them, and the cause for the rest is not known. The table for this sample lists more than 55,000 clones; about 80% of them were counted only once. Under 5% of the sample belongs to the ten largest clones. The specimen sequenced was PBMCs. These receptors came from a woman between 35 and 50 years old in good health and CMV-seronegative.

The V and J genes are TRBV28 and TRBJ2-1; TRBD2 aligns across 9 bases. V gave up 3 bases and J gave up 5 bases; unmatched junction bases: 11. This CDR3 is 17 amino acids long. Germline V CDR1 and CDR2: MDHEN, SYDVKM. The CDR3 nucleotides read TGTGCCAGCAGTTTCACCACTAGCGGGCCCCTCCACAATGAGCAGTTCTTC. Translating it yields CASSFTTSGPLHNEQFF. Full variable domain (missing parts from reference TRBV28 and TRBJ2-1): DVKVTQSSRYLVKRTGEKVFLECVQDMDHENMFWYRQDPGLGLRLIYFSYDVKMKEKGDIPEGYSVSREKKERFSLILESASTNQTSMYLCASSFTTSGPLHNEQFFGPGTRLTVL.

The V gene is TRBV2, the J gene TRBJ2-7; maybe TRBD2 (7 bases). Germline assignment: CDR1 SNHLY and CDR2 FYNNEI. Trimming left V 9 bases short and J 3 bases short, with 21 bases between. The CDR3 totals 15 residues. This CDR3 reads CASFRGAGSNYEQYF. In nucleotides, the CDR3 is TGTGCCAGTTTCCGGGGGGCTGGTTCGAACTACGAGCAGTACTTC.

The chain links TRBV7-3 to TRBJ2-5; TRBD2 is a possible D gene (7 bases). The V end lost 5 bases, the J end lost 9 bases, and 19 bases lay between the germline ends. Germline CDR1 and CDR2: SGHTA and FQGTGA. The length of the CDR3 is 14 residues. The DNA for the CDR3 is TGTGCCAGCAGCCCGGCGGGGGACGCAGGGGCCCAGTACTTC. It codes for CASSPAGDAGAQYF.

The chain links TRBV28 to TRBJ2-1; D is perhaps TRBD2 (5 bases). Germline V gene lookup returns CDR1 MDHEN and CDR2 SYDVKM. Trimming took 4 bases from V and 4 from J, leaving 23 bases between them. The CDR3 is 18 residues long. The CDR3 region is CASSSDWPPRPGYNEQFF. The CDR3 nucleotides read TGTGCCAGCAGTTCGGACTGGCCCCCACGCCCGGGTTACAATGAGCAGTTCTTC.

The genes are TRBV27 and TRBJ1-2; D uncertain. The V and J ends lost 6 bases and 0 bases respectively, with 14 bases between them. In germline, CDR1 is MNHEY, CDR2 SMNVEV (reference sequence). CDR3 size: 15 residues. Here the CDR3 DNA reads TGTGCCAGCAGCTCGATCTCTAATCCTAACTATGGCTACACCTTC. Residues: CASSSISNPNYGYTF.

This clone was seen only a few times. The rearrangement links TRBV4-1 to TRBJ1-5; D gene ambiguous. The CDR3 is 16 residues long. With 0 bases removed from V and 4 bases from J, the gap between germline ends came to 13 bases. Germline V gene lookup returns CDR1 MGHRA and CDR2 YSYEKL. The CDR3 loop is CASSQDGGIGNQPQHF. For the CDR3, the DNA is TGCGCCAGCAGCCAAGATGGAGGAATAGGTAATCAGCCCCAGCATTTT.

This clone has a single count. This chain links TRBV28 with TRBJ2-3; TRBD2 matches 9 bases. V shed 5 bases, J shed 6 bases, and the junction held 9 bases outside the gene matches. The CDR3 covers 15 residues. In germline, CDR1 is MDHEN, CDR2 SYDVKM. CDR3 in amino acids: CASSPVAGAIDTQYF. In nucleotides, the CDR3 is TGTGCCAGCAGTCCTGTAGCGGGAGCAATCGATACGCAGTATTTT.

This clone occurred a few times. In DNA form, the CDR3 reads TGCAGCGCCCTTGGGACAGCAAGAAACACCATATATTTT. Protein product: CSALGTARNTIYF. This chain links TRBV29-1 with TRBJ1-3; 7 bases line up with TRBD1. The CDR3 totals 13 residues. CDR1 SQVTM and CDR2 ANQGSEA come from the germline V gene. V trimming: 7 bases; J trimming: 5 bases; junction bases outside the gene matches: 8.

This sequence joins TRBV27 and TRBJ1-2; D is uncertain. Germline V gene sequence: CDR1 MNHEY, CDR2 SMNVEV (reference sequence). This CDR3 spans 16 amino acids. V lost 0 bases to trimming and J lost 4 bases, with 15 bases between them. This chain's CDR3 is CASSLSSGDRFYGYTF. In DNA, the CDR3 is TGTGCCAGCAGTTTATCTTCAGGCGACCGATTCTATGGCTACACCTTC.

A few counts support this clone. The chain recombines TRBV11-2 with TRBJ2-1; 7 nucleotides align to TRBD1. Germline CDR1 reads SGHAT; CDR2 reads FQNNGV. This CDR3 has 15 amino acids. V lost 1 base, J lost 9 bases, and 9 bases stayed unmatched. DNA of the CDR3: TGTGCCAGCAGCTTAGTCTTGGGGACAGTCGGTGAGCAGTTCTTC. Amino acid sequence: CASSLVLGTVGEQFF. Full variable domain (missing parts from reference TRBV11-2 and TRBJ2-1): EAGVAQSPRYKIIEKRQSVAFWCNPISGHATLYWYQQILGQGPKLLIQFQNNGVVDDSQLPKDRFSAERLKGVDSTLKIQPAKLEDSAVYLCASSLVLGTVGEQFFGPGTRLTVL.

This clone has more than one count but fewer than ten. This chain connects TRBV6-1 to TRBJ1-1, with 8 bases identical to TRBD1. CDR1 MNHNS and CDR2 SASEGT come from the germline V gene. V was clipped by 4 bases and J by 0 bases; unmatched bases: 4. The CDR3 spans 15 residues. This CDR3 reads CASSAGQGLNTEAFF. In nucleotides, the CDR3 is TGTGCCAGCAGTGCCGGACAGGGTCTGAACACTGAAGCTTTCTTT.

CDR3 sequence reads: CASRTGDRAYEQYF. In nucleotides, the CDR3 is TGTGCCAGCAGGACCGGGGACAGGGCCTACGAGCAGTACTTC. The rearrangement uses TRBV2 and TRBJ2-7; 9 bases are a match to TRBD1. In germline, CDR1 is SNHLY, CDR2 FYNNEI. J was trimmed by 2 bases and V by 6 bases; bases with no gene match: 5. The CDR3 totals 14 residues.

CDR3 sequence: CASSGDRVVATDTQYF. The CDR3, as DNA: TGTGCCAGCAGTGGAGACAGGGTCGTTGCCACAGATACGCAGTATTTT. The genes are TRBV2 and TRBJ2-3, with 7 bases aligning to TRBD1. J lost 2 bases, V lost 4 bases, and 9 bases had no gene match. The CDR3 runs 16 residues. Germline V gives CDR1 SNHLY, CDR2 FYNNEI. Variable domain in full (rest from reference TRBV2 and TRBJ2-3): EPEVTQTPSHQVTQMGQEVILRCVPISNHLYFYWYRQILGQKVEFLVSFYNNEISEKSEIFDDQFSVERPDGSNFTLKIRSTKLEDSAMYFCASSGDRVVATDTQYFGPGTRLTVL.

The rearrangement uses TRBV23-1 and TRBJ2-7, with 8 bases aligning to TRBD2. TRBV23-1 falls under the ORF class, with uncertain function. The V segment lost 8 bases and the J segment 6 bases; nucleotides outside the gene matches: 9. The CDR3 is made up of 13 amino acids. The CDR3: CASVPGLEREQYF. The CDR3 DNA reads TGCGCCAGCGTACCGGGACTAGAACGCGAGCAGTACTTC.

This rearrangement joins TRBV2 to TRBJ2-6; 8 positions match TRBD1. The V segment lost 6 bases and the J segment 3 bases; nucleotides outside the gene matches: 7. The CDR3 loop spans 16 amino acids. Germline values: CDR1 SNHLY, CDR2 FYNNEI. DNA for the CDR3: TGTGCCAGCAGCCCAGGGGGCGCGTTTGGGGCCAACGTCCTGACTTTC. Translated, it gives CASSPGGAFGANVLTF.

In its sample, this clone was seen a few times. The chain couples TRBV7-9 to TRBJ2-5, with D maybe TRBD2 (6 bases). The CDR3 sequence is 14 residues long. The germline V and J ends were trimmed by 2 bases and 1 base, with 8 bases remaining between them. Germline lookup yields CDR1 SEHNR and CDR2 FQNEAQ (reference sequence). This CDR3 is CASSLFGGQETQYF. CDR3 DNA sequence: TGTGCCAGCAGCTTATTCGGGGGCCAAGAGACCCAGTACTTC.

This sequence joins TRBV5-1 and TRBJ2-7; TRBD2 matches 10 bases. Germline V lookup: CDR1 SGHRS, CDR2 YFSETQ. CDR3 length equals 17 residues. Germline trimming cut 1 base from V and 6 bases from J; bases unmatched to any gene: 13. The CDR3 DNA sequence: TGCGCCAGCAGCTTGCGGTTCCTAGCGGGAGTAGGGGGCGAGCAGTACTTC. Translating gives CASSLRFLAGVGGEQYF. The whole variable domain, filled in from reference TRBV5-1 and TRBJ2-7, reads KAGVTQTPRYLIKTRGQQVTLSCSPISGHRSVSWYQQTPGQGLQFLFEYFSETQRNKGNFPGRFSGRQFSNSRSEMNVSTLELGDSALYLCASSLRFLAGVGGEQYFGPGTRLTVT.